This entry lists 6 T cell receptor beta chains sequenced from one sample in a study of T cell responses to AZD1222 COVID-19 vaccine. Clones were sequenced by immunoSEQ multiplex PCR, and TCRdb holds only the in-frame ones, with some missing. The sample lists 95,000 to 150,000 clones; around 92% were seen once. The specimen comprised peripheral blood, sampled on day 0 of AZD1222 vaccination. The receptors here all came from an adult in good health.

The chain carries TRBV6-5 and TRBJ1-2; possible D gene TRBD1, 5 bases. The CDR3 is 14 amino acids. The V end lost 11 bases, the J end lost 4 bases, and 20 bases lay between the germline ends. Germline V gives CDR1 MNHEY, CDR2 SVGAGI. The CDR3 spells CAGGLGEGSYGYTF. The CDR3 bases are TGTGCCGGGGGACTTGGAGAAGGTTCCTATGGCTACACCTTC.

This chain joins TRBV5-1 and TRBJ1-2; D is ambiguous. This CDR3 is built from 14 residues. CDR1 is SGHRS, CDR2 YFSETQ, per germline. Trimming removed 1 base from V and 5 bases from J, with 12 bases in between. CDR3 sequence: CASSLLEGGYGYTF. The CDR3 nucleotides are TGCGCCAGCAGCTTGTTGGAGGGAGGGTATGGCTACACCTTC.

V gene TRBV6-5 combines with J gene TRBJ1-2; the D is unclear. The V gene's germline CDR1 is MNHEY and CDR2 SVGAGI. Trimming stripped 8 bases from V and 7 bases from J, with 11 bases between. CDR3 length equals 11 residues. CDR3 coding DNA: TGTGCCAGCGTCGGGGATATTGGCTACACCTTC. It codes for CASVGDIGYTF.

Here the CDR3 DNA reads TGTGCCAGCAGCTCACATGGGACTAACTATGGCTACACCTTC. It codes for CASSSHGTNYGYTF. V is TRBV6-5 and J is TRBJ1-2; D uncertain. Germline CDR1 and CDR2: MNHEY and SVGAGI. The V and J ends lost 6 bases and 0 bases respectively, with 11 bases between them. The CDR3 contains 14 residues.

This rearrangement joins TRBV6-2 or TRBV6-3 to TRBJ2-1, with a possible D match to TRBD2 (5 bases). Looked up from germline, CDR1 is MNHEY and CDR2 is SVGEGT. The CDR3 loop spans 16 amino acids. V shed 0 bases and J shed 2 bases, with 11 bases lying between them. The CDR3 here is CASSYSRERTYNEQFF. CDR3 sequence (DNA): TGTGCCAGCAGTTACTCGAGGGAGAGGACCTACAATGAGCAGTTCTTC.

The V and J genes are TRBV5-1 and TRBJ2-1; TRBD1 matches 7 bases. The germline CDR1 and CDR2 sequences are SGHRS and YFSETQ. This CDR3 comprises 15 residues. V shed 2 bases and J 4 bases; nucleotides not matched to a gene: 6. Written as DNA, the CDR3 is TGCGCCAGCAGCTTCCGGGACAGACTTTACAATGAGCAGTTCTTC. Residues: CASSFRDRLYNEQFF.